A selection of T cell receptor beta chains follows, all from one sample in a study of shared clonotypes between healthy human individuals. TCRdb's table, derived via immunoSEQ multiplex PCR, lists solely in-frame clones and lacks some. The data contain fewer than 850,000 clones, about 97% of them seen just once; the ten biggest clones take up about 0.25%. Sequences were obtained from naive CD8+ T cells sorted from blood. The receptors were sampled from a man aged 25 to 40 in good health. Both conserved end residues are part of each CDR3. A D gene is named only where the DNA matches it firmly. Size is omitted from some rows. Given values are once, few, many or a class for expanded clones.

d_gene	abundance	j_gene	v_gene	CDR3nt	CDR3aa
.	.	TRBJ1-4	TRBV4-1	TGCGCCAGCAGCCAAGAGGGACAAACTAATGAAAAACTGTTTTTT	CASSQEGQTNEKLFF
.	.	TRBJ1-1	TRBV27	TGTGCCAGCAGTTATGGGGACCCGAACACTGAAGCTTTCTTT	CASSYGDPNTEAFF
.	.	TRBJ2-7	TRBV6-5	TGTGCCAGCAGTTACTCGACCCCCCTAGCGCAGAACGAGCAGTACTTC	CASSYSTPLAQNEQYF
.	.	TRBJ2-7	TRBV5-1	TGCGCCAGCAGCTATGACCTTGACAGCCCCCGTATGTCCTACGAGCAGTACTTC	CASSYDLDSPRMSYEQYF
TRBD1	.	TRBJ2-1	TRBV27	TGTGCCAGCAGTTTCGGGACAGGTAGTTACAATGAGCAGTTCTTC	CASSFGTGSYNEQFF
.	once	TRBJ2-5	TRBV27	TGTGCCAGCAGTTTAAACAGGGGAGGGGAGACCCAGTACTTC	CASSLNRGGETQYF
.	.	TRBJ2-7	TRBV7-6	TGTGCCAGCAGCTTGACCCCCGGCAGGGCCTACGAGCAGTACTTC	CASSLTPGRAYEQYF
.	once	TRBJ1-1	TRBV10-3	TGTGCCATCAGTGAGCCGGGCGAGAGCACTGAAGCTTTCTTT	CAISEPGESTEAFF
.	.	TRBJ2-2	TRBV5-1	TGCGCCAGCAGCTATGGACGAGGGGCCGGGGAGCTGTTTTTT	CASSYGRGAGELFF
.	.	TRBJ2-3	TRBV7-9	TGTGCCAGCAGCTACGTAGGGCTAGCCGGTACAGATACGCAGTATTTT	CASSYVGLAGTDTQYF
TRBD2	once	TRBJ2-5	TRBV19	TGTGCCAGTAGTTCCCGGACTAGCGGGAGTTGGGAGACCCAGTACTTC	CASSSRTSGSWETQYF
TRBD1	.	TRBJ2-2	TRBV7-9	TGTGCCAGCAGAAACAACAGGGGCGGAAACACCGGGGAGCTGTTTTTT	CASRNNRGGNTGELFF
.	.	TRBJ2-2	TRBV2	TGTGCCAGCAGTGGGGGGTCCGGGACCGGGGAGCTGTTTTTT	CASSGGSGTGELFF
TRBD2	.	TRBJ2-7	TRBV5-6	TGTGCCAGCAGCCTAGCGGGAGTTTCGTACGAGCAGTACTTC	CASSLAGVSYEQYF
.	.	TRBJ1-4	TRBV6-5	TGTGCCATCGGGCGGCGATTTAATGAAAAACTGTTTTTT	CAIGRRFNEKLFF
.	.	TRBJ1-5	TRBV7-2	TGTGCCAGCAGCACGAACAGGGTAGGCAATCAGCCCCAGCATTTT	CASSTNRVGNQPQHF
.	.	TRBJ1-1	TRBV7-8	TGTGCCAGCAGCCGAAACACCGCTTTCTTT	CASSRNTAFF
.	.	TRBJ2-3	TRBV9	TGTGCCAGCAGCGTAGACGGGAAGAGTTGGGGAGATACGCAGTATTTT	CASSVDGKSWGDTQYF
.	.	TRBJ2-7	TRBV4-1	TGCGCCAGCAGCCTTAGACAGGAGACCAGCTCCTACGAGCAGTACTTC	CASSLRQETSSYEQYF